This entry lists 15 T cell receptor beta chains sequenced from one sample in a study of cytomegalovirus exposure and HLA in healthy donors. In the PCR, 60 Vbeta and 13 Jbeta primers were used. Profiled with immunoSEQ multiplex PCR; TCRdb holds only in-frame clones, not every one. Among some 110,000 clones listed, roughly 15% were seen once. The material sequenced was PBMCs. All receptors derive from a female donor in good health and CMV-seronegative.

This clone was observed a few times. The chain is built from TRBV7-6 and TRBJ2-7, with unresolved D. Germline V gene sequence: CDR1 SGHVS, CDR2 FNYEAQ. The V end was cut by 0 bases, the J end by 2 bases, with 8 bases between. This CDR3 comprises 14 residues. DNA of the CDR3: TGTGCCAGCAGCTTAGCAGGTGAGGCCTACGAGCAGTACTTC. Protein product: CASSLAGEAYEQYF.

This chain connects TRBV13 to TRBJ2-2; 11 positions agree with TRBD2. The CDR3 runs to 16 residues. J gave up 5 bases and V 0 bases, and 2 bases lay outside the gene matches. CDR1 PRHDT and CDR2 FYEKMQ come from the germline V gene (reference sequence). The CDR3 DNA follows: TGTGCCAGCAGCTTAGGGGGGACTAGCGGAACCGGGGAGCTGTTTTTT. Encoded protein: CASSLGGTSGTGELFF.

This chain links TRBV7-3 with TRBJ2-3, with D perhaps TRBD2 (7 bases). The CDR3 consists of 14 residues. Trimming pared 5 bases from V and 4 bases from J, leaving 13 bases between. The V gene's germline CDR1 is SGHTA and CDR2 FQGTGA. The CDR3 DNA reads as TGTGCCAGCAGCGAAGGGGGGGCCCCAGATACGCAGTATTTT. Its protein product is CASSEGGAPDTQYF.

The chain employs TRBV5-6 and TRBJ1-1; no clear D gene. Germline CDR1 SGHDT, CDR2 YYEEEE. V gave up 0 bases and J gave up 3 bases, with 9 bases separating them. The CDR3 sequence is 14 residues long. The CDR3 sequence is CASSLGEGYTEAFF. The CDR3 DNA sequence: TGTGCCAGCAGCTTGGGCGAGGGTTACACTGAAGCTTTCTTT.

The V and J genes are TRBV19 and TRBJ2-5; TRBD2 might be the D (7 bases). CDR1 and CDR2 from the germline V gene are LNHDA and SQIVND (reference sequence). The CDR3 is made up of 15 amino acids. Trimming removed 3 bases from V and 5 bases from J, with 16 bases in between. Here the CDR3 DNA reads TGTGCCAGTAGTATGGGGGGGGGCCGGCCCGAGACCCAGTACTTC. This gives the protein CASSMGGGRPETQYF.

This clone was counted between two and nine times. The chain recombines TRBV11-2 with TRBJ1-2, with a possible D match to TRBD1 (6 bases). Germline loops: CDR1 SGHAT, CDR2 FQNNGV. The V and J ends lost 2 bases and 2 bases respectively, with 9 bases between them. CDR3 length: 14 amino acids. As DNA, the CDR3 is TGTGCCAGCAGCTTATGGACAGCCAACTATGGCTACACCTTC. Amino acid sequence: CASSLWTANYGYTF.

This clone was found once. V usage is TRBV9 and J usage is TRBJ1-4, with 9 bases matching TRBD1. Germline CDR1 and CDR2: SGDLS and YYNGEE. Trimming took 4 bases from V and 3 from J; bases not matched to a gene: 7. The CDR3 is 16 amino acids. The CDR3 region has the DNA TGTGCCAGCAGCATATCGACAGGGGGAGCTAATGAAAAACTGTTTTTT. Residues: CASSISTGGANEKLFF.

The V gene is TRBV7-9, the J gene TRBJ2-7; possible D gene TRBD2, 5 bases. The germline V gene has CDR1 SEHNR and CDR2 FQNEAQ (reference sequence). The CDR3 has 12 amino acids. Trimming removed 5 bases at V and 7 bases at J, with 12 bases between. The CDR3 loop reads CASSPDRGEQYF. The CDR3 bases are TGTGCCAGCAGCCCAGACCGGGGAGAGCAGTACTTC.

This clone was seen a handful of times. V usage is TRBV25-1 and J usage is TRBJ1-2, with a weak D call TRBD1 (6 bases). This CDR3 has 14 amino acids. Between the trimmed V and J ends, which lost 4 bases and 8 bases, there was a span of 17 bases. Germline-derived CDR1 and CDR2 are MGHDK and SYGVNS. The CDR3 is CASSGRGGSSGYTF. In nucleotides, the CDR3 is TGTGCCAGCAGTGGCCGGGGGGGCTCCTCGGGCTACACCTTC.

The CDR3 is CASSLTSGSFADTQYF. In DNA, the CDR3 is TGCGCCAGCAGCCTGACTAGCGGGAGTTTCGCAGATACGCAGTATTTT. The J gene is TRBJ2-3, the V gene TRBV4-3; the match to TRBD2 covers 12 bases. Trimming removed 4 bases from V and 4 bases from J; junction bases left unmatched: 6. CDR3 size: 16 residues. In germline, CDR1 is LGHNA, CDR2 YSLEER.

The rearrangement joins TRBV4-3 to TRBJ2-1; no clear D gene. Germline CDR1 LGHNA, CDR2 YSLEER. V lost 0 bases to trimming and J lost 0 bases, with 6 bases between them. The CDR3 runs 15 residues. CDR3: CASSQDWSSYNEQFF. The DNA of the CDR3 is TGCGCCAGCAGCCAAGATTGGAGCTCCTACAATGAGCAGTTCTTC.

This chain connects TRBV9 to TRBJ1-2; weak D call: TRBD1 (6 bases). Germline V gene lookup returns CDR1 SGDLS and CDR2 YYNGEE. This CDR3 contains 15 residues. Between the trimmed V and J ends, which lost 2 bases and 4 bases, there was a span of 15 bases. The CDR3 here is CASSVGQIKSYGYTF. CDR3 DNA: TGTGCCAGCAGCGTTGGACAGATTAAGAGCTATGGCTACACCTTC.

V and J are TRBV6-4 and TRBJ1-1; D call uncertain. This CDR3 contains 14 residues. Germline V CDR1 and CDR2: MRHNA, SNTAGT. Trimming took 4 bases from V and 2 from J, leaving 11 bases between them. CDR3 in amino acids: CASSGRRQNTEAFF. CDR3 DNA sequence: TGTGCCAGCAGTGGTCGACGACAAAACACTGAAGCTTTCTTT.

This clone appeared a few times. The chain employs TRBV29-1 and TRBJ2-5; 8 nucleotides align to TRBD1. With V trimmed by 0 bases and J by 2 bases, 5 bases remained unmatched. The CDR3 is made up of 15 amino acids. From germline, CDR1 is SQVTM and CDR2 ANQGSEA. The CDR3 loop reads CSVEDSRGRQETQYF. CDR3 sequence (DNA): TGCAGCGTTGAAGATTCCAGGGGGCGGCAAGAGACCCAGTACTTC.

The chain carries TRBV4-1 and TRBJ2-3; TRBD2 is a possible D gene (6 bases). Between the trimmed V and J ends, which lost 3 bases and 7 bases, there was a span of 23 bases. This CDR3 has 17 amino acids. Germline CDR1 MGHRA, CDR2 YSYEKL. CDR3 sequence: CASSHDLGTGVLHTQYF. CDR3 coding DNA: TGCGCCAGCAGCCATGACCTAGGGACTGGAGTTCTACATACGCAGTATTTT.